This TCR beta chain was sequenced during a study of blood T cell repertoires in COVID-19. Study as a whole: Acute-phase and convalescent COVID-19 samples originated in the United States, Italy and Spain.

Trimming cost V 7 bases and J 6 bases; bases outside gene matches: 9. The length of the CDR3 is 14 residues. The germline V gene encodes CDR1 SNHLY and CDR2 FYNNEI. Per the original methods: Estimated nucleated cell counts came from reference gene primer amplification. TCRdb keeps only in-frame clones here, not all; method: immunoSEQ multiplex PCR. V, J and clone size reflect that table, while D and trimming were determined from the DNA. The sample has about 260,000 clones, about 90% seen once. Ages ranged from about 18 to 89 years, with residence in 20 to 30 US areas. The genes are TRBV2 and TRBJ2-3; TRBD1 matches 8 bases. What was sequenced was PBMCs or T cells enriched from blood (not recorded which). The TCR sequence derives from a woman in her 30s with acute COVID-19. The CDR3 region is CASTLAGGGDTQYF. The CDR3 DNA sequence: TGTGCCAGCACCTTGGCAGGGGGCGGGGATACGCAGTATTTT.